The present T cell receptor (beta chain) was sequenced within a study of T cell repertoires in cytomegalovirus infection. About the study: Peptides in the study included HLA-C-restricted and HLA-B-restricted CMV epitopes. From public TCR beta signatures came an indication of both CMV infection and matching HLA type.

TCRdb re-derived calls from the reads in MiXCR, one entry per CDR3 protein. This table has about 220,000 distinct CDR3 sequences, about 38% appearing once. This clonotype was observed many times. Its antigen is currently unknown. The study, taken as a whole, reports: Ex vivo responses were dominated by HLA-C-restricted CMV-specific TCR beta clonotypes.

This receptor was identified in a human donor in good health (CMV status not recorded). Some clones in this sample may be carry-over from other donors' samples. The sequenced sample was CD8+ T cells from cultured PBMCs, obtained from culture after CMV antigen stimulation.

The CDR3 loop reads CASSLLAGGKNEQFF. Here the CDR3 DNA reads TGTGCCAGCAGCTTATTAGCGGGAGGGAAAAATGAGCAGTTCTTC. The chain is built from TRBV7-2 and TRBJ2-1; 11 bases match TRBD2. The CDR3 extends over 15 amino acids. Looked up from germline, CDR1 is SGHTA and CDR2 is FQGNSA. V was pared by 2 bases and J by 7 bases, with 4 bases of the junction left unmatched. Drawing the rest from reference TRBV7-2 and TRBJ2-1, the complete variable domain is GAGVSQSPSNKVTEKGKDVELRCDPISGHTALYWYRQSLGQGLEFLIYFQGNSAPDKSGLPSDRFSAERTGGSVSTLTIQRTQQEDSAVYLCASSLLAGGKNEQFFGPGTRLTVL.